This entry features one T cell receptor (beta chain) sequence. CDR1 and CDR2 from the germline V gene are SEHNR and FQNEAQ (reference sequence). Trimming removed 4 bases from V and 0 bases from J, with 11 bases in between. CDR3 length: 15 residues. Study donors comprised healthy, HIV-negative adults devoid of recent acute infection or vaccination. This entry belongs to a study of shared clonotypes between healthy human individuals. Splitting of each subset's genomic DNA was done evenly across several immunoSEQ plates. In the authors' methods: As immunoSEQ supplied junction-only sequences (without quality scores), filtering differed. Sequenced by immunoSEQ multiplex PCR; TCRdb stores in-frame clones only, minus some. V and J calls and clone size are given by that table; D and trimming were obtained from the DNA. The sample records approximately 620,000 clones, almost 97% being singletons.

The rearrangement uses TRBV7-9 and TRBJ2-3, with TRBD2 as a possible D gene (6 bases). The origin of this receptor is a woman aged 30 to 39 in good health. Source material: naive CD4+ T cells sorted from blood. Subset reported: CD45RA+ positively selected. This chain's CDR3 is CASSYYGSSTDTQYF. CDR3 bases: TGTGCCAGCAGCTACTACGGGAGCAGCACAGATACGCAGTATTTT.